This T cell receptor (beta chain) was sequenced for a study of shared clonotypes between healthy human individuals. At the level of the study: Samples came from two female and a few male donors aged 18 to 49. The study, taken as a whole, reports: The study drew on few donors, limiting represented genetic and exposure-history diversity.

The authors distributed each subset's genomic DNA evenly over several immunoSEQ plates. Produced via immunoSEQ multiplex PCR; TCRdb's table is partial and in-frame only. The data hold about 1.5 million clones, with more than 95% observed a single time. Germline V gene lookup returns CDR1 SQVTM and CDR2 ANQGSEA. The CDR3 loop spans 12 amino acids. The V gene lost 6 bases and the J gene lost 4 bases, with 12 bases spanning the gap. This clone has only one observation. Its antigen is not known. This chain links TRBV29-1 with TRBJ2-5, with D tentatively TRBD1 (5 bases). The sequence was obtained from a man in his thirties or forties in good health. The sample consisted of naive CD4+ T cells sorted from blood. Sample subset: CD45RA+ positively selected. The CDR3 sequence: CSVTQGGETQYF. The CDR3 region has the DNA TGCAGCGTGACTCAGGGCGGAGAGACCCAGTACTTC.